The entry that follows covers one T cell receptor beta chain sequence. The antigen is unknown. CD4+ T cells from unexposed donors were obtained before the COVID-19 pandemic (2011-2018). The cells were cultured for roughly 11 days before CD4+ T cells were isolated. Testing used SARS-CoV-2 S/N and four cold-coronavirus spikes on unexposed-donor CD4+ T cells, cells permitting. Trimming took 5 bases from V and 5 from J, leaving 18 bases between them. This CDR3 spans 16 amino acids. Per the germline V gene, CDR1 is SGHAT and CDR2 is FQNNGV. Produced via immunoSEQ multiplex PCR; TCRdb's table is partial and in-frame only. The sample includes almost 20,000 clones, 80% to 85% seen only once; the top ten take 9.5% to 12%. The entry originates in a study of CD4 T cells in relation to SARS-CoV-2 and coronaviruses. Study summary: After around 10 days of antigen culture, PBMC TCR beta CDR3s were sequenced. Negative control cultures got HIV-1 Nef peptides or no peptide. Points from the study as a whole: Samples before the pandemic and after infection were not matched within any donor.

The sequenced material came from CD4+ T cells from PBMCs, cultured in vitro. The source is a human donor in good health. This chain uses TRBV11-2 with TRBJ2-2; maybe TRBD2 (7 bases). The CDR3 loop reads CASSGVRRGGTGELFF. The DNA of the CDR3 is TGTGCCAGCAGCGGGGTCAGGAGGGGGGGGACCGGGGAGCTGTTTTTT.